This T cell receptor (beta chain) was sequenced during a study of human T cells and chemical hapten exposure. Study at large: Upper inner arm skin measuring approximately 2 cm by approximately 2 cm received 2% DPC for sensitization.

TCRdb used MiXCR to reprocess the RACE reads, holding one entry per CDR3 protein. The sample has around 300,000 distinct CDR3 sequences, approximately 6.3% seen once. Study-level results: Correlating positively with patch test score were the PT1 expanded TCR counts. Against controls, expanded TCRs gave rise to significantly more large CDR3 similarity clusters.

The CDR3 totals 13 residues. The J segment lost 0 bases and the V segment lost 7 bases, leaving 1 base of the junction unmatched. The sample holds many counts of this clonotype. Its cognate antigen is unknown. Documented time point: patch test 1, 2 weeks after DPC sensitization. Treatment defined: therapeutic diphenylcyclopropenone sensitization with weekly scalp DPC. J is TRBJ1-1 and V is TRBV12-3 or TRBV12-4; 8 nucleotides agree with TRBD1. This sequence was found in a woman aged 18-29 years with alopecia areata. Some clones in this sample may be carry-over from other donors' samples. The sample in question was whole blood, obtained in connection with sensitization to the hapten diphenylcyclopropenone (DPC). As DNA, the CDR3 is TGTGCCAGCAAGGGACAGGTGAACACTGAAGCTTTCTTT. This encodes CASKGQVNTEAFF.